What follows are 15 T cell receptor beta chains derived from one specimen sequenced in a study of blood T cell repertoires in COVID-19. Only in-frame clones appear in the TCRdb table, and some are missing; sequencing was by immunoSEQ multiplex PCR. The data contain about 64,000 clones, approximately 80% of them singletons. The sample comprised peripheral blood. These receptors were taken from a woman aged 55-70 years with acute or convalescent COVID-19.

This clone was detected only once. V gene TRBV6-6 combines with J gene TRBJ1-6; D might be TRBD1 (6 bases). The CDR3 is made up of 18 amino acids. Trimming stripped 5 bases from V and 5 bases from J, with 22 bases between. Germline V lookup: CDR1 MNHNY, CDR2 SVGAGI (reference sequence). The CDR3 loop is CASSLNRARSADNSPLHF. The CDR3 DNA sequence: TGTGCCAGCAGTCTCAACAGGGCAAGGTCTGCCGATAATTCACCCCTCCACTTT.

The V call is TRBV2, the J call TRBJ1-5, with TRBD1 as a possible D gene (5 bases). The germline V and J ends were trimmed by 3 bases and 1 base, with 10 bases remaining between them. This CDR3 has 15 amino acids. From germline, CDR1 is SNHLY and CDR2 FYNNEI. This CDR3 reads CASSEQTVSNQPQHF. CDR3 bases: TGTGCCAGCAGTGAGCAGACAGTCAGCAATCAGCCCCAGCATTTT.

This chain joins TRBV11-2 and TRBJ1-1, with 9 bases lining up with TRBD1. The CDR3 sequence is 15 residues long. Germline values: CDR1 SGHAT, CDR2 FQNNGV. Trimming at V came to 5 bases and at J to 1 base, leaving 5 bases not matched to a gene. The CDR3 bases are TGTGCCAGCAGCCGCACAGGGGGCAGGAACACTGAAGCTTTCTTT. It yields the protein CASSRTGGRNTEAFF.

The CDR3 region is CASSGGQGGQGVSYNEQFF. In DNA form, the CDR3 reads TGTGCCAGCAGCGGCGGCCAGGGGGGACAGGGAGTTAGCTACAATGAGCAGTTCTTC. This chain links TRBV9 with TRBJ2-1, with 9 bases lining up with TRBD1. This CDR3 region has 19 residues. Germline trimming cut 3 bases from V and 3 bases from J; bases unmatched to any gene: 16. Germline V lookup: CDR1 SGDLS, CDR2 YYNGEE. Full variable domain (missing parts from reference TRBV9 and TRBJ2-1): DSGVTQTPKHLITATGQRVTLRCSPRSGDLSVYWYQQSLDQGLQFLIQYYNGEERAKGNILERFSAQQFPDLHSELNLSSLELGDSALYFCASSGGQGGQGVSYNEQFFGPGTRLTVL.

V and J are TRBV6-5 and TRBJ1-1; 8 bases map to TRBD1. V shed 6 bases and J 11 bases; nucleotides not matched to a gene: 14. In germline, CDR1 is MNHEY, CDR2 SVGAGI. The CDR3 runs to 14 residues. The CDR3 DNA follows: TGTGCCAGCAGCCACGGACAGGGTAATTTAGGGGCTTTCTTT. Translation gives CASSHGQGNLGAFF.

With regard to this clone: At one end, the junction sequence differs from germline, possibly due to a read error. Distinct nucleotide sequences in the sample also encode this CDR3. The chain carries TRBV4-1 and TRBJ2-7; no clear D gene. The V gene's germline CDR1 is MGHRA and CDR2 YSYEKL. CDR3 length: 15 residues. The CDR3 DNA sequence: TGCGCCAGCAGTCAAGGTGGCAGTGCCTCCTACGAGCAGTACTTC. Translated: CASSQGGSASYEQYF.

V gene TRBV19 combines with J gene TRBJ2-1, with 9 bases lining up with TRBD1. The junction had 4 bases not matched to a gene; V was cut back by 7 bases and J by 0 bases. CDR3 length equals 15 residues. Germline-derived CDR1 and CDR2 are LNHDA and SQIVND (reference sequence). Written as DNA, the CDR3 is TGTGCCAGTAAACAGGGGGCCCGCTCCTACAATGAGCAGTTCTTC. Protein: CASKQGARSYNEQFF.

This clone was counted between two and nine times. This chain uses TRBV9 with TRBJ1-5; TRBD1 matches 7 bases. The germline gives CDR1 SGDLS, CDR2 YYNGEE. The CDR3 contains 15 residues. The junction had 8 bases not matched to a gene; V was cut back by 4 bases and J by 4 bases. The CDR3 protein is CASSTGVVGNQPQHF. The CDR3 DNA sequence: TGTGCCAGCAGCACAGGGGTGGTAGGAAATCAGCCCCAGCATTTT.

J is TRBJ2-7 and V is TRBV11-2, with D maybe TRBD1 (5 bases). Germline CDR1 SGHAT, CDR2 FQNNGV. The CDR3 loop spans 17 amino acids. V lost 2 bases to trimming and J lost 3 bases, with 20 bases between them. CDR3 sequence (DNA): TGTGCCAGCAGCTTAATCTATCCTAAGACAGTGCGCTACGAGCAGTACTTC. It encodes CASSLIYPKTVRYEQYF.

The J gene is TRBJ2-1, the V gene TRBV21-1; TRBD1, the table's D call, was not compared with the DNA. TRBV21-1 is a known pseudogene. The length of the CDR3 is 11 residues. The CDR3 is CASQSYNEQFF. The CDR3 nucleotides read TGTGCCAGCCAGTCCTACAATGAGCAGTTCTTC.

The chain uses TRBV25-1 and TRBJ1-4; 10 nucleotides agree with TRBD1. CDR3 length equals 14 residues. V was pared by 7 bases and J by 6 bases, with 5 bases of the junction left unmatched. From germline, CDR1 is MGHDK and CDR2 SYGVNS. CDR3: CASKDRGFYEKLFF. CDR3 DNA sequence: TGTGCCAGCAAGGACAGGGGGTTTTATGAAAAACTGTTTTTT.

The chain couples TRBV6-1 to TRBJ1-2; D gene ambiguous. The CDR3 contains 14 residues. The germline V gene has CDR1 MNHNS and CDR2 SASEGT. Trimming cost V 1 base and J 1 base, with 7 bases left between them. The CDR3 reads CASSEEYGNYGYTF. CDR3 in DNA: TGTGCCAGCAGTGAAGAATACGGTAACTATGGCTACACCTTC.

The genes are TRBV5-8 and TRBJ1-5; possible D gene TRBD1, 5 bases. Trimming cost V 0 bases and J 1 base, with 8 bases left between them. The germline V gene has CDR1 SGHTS and CDR2 YDEGEE. The CDR3 is 15 amino acids. CDR3 in amino acids: CASSLGGDSNQPQHF. CDR3 in DNA: TGTGCCAGCAGCTTGGGGGGGGACAGCAATCAGCCCCAGCATTTT.

The rearrangement links TRBV28 to TRBJ1-4; D remains unclear. The CDR3 sequence is 14 residues long. Germline loops: CDR1 MDHEN, CDR2 SYDVKM. V was cut by 5 bases and J by 4 bases, with 11 bases left in between. CDR3 in amino acids: CASSPREFNEKLFF. The CDR3 region has the DNA TGTGCCAGCAGTCCGAGGGAGTTTAATGAAAAACTGTTTTTT.

This clone came up a few times. The chain links TRBV5-1 to TRBJ2-7, with D possibly being TRBD1 (5 bases). Trimming removed 0 bases from V and 7 bases from J, with 8 bases in between. CDR1 is SGHRS and CDR2 is YFSETQ in the germline V gene. The CDR3 length is 12 residues. CDR3 nucleotide sequence: TGCGCCAGCAGCTTGGTATCAGGGGAGCAGTACTTC. As protein: CASSLVSGEQYF.